This T cell receptor (beta chain) was recovered during a study of T cell responses to AZD1222 COVID-19 vaccine (dated by TCRdb to about 2021). Concerning the study at large: Because spike-specific TCR depth and breadth did not differ between the two schedules, AZD1222 recipients who got a second dose at roughly 4 weeks were pooled with those who got a second dose at roughly 12 weeks. Trial participants were enrolled into age subgroups of 18-55, 56-69 and 70-plus years, which contained about 150, 28 and 57 TCR-sequenced participants, respectively. TCR sequencing covered approximately 230 trial participants: 207 given two doses of AZD1222 and about 26 given two doses of MenACWY control vaccine. Overall study outcomes, separate from this receptor: Participants were mostly white British and included more females than males, and it was suggested by the authors that clonal diversity may have been underestimated. CD4 TCRs associated with the vaccine covered the entire spike protein, and the dominant responses were in regions 160-218 and 743-854. The 56-69-year group was small, and its depth increase did not reach significance, likely because of low power. Conclusions about previously exposed vaccinees are limited because only five to seven AZD1222 recipients were SARS-CoV-2 seropositive at baseline. After two AZD1222 doses, both the breadth and the depth of spike-specific TCRs were significantly higher than at day 0 and than in MenACWY recipients. Epitopes outside the regions mutated in the B.1.351 and B.1.1.7 variants were reportedly recognized by nearly half of the unique spike-specific TCRs. Because no samples from the day 14 peak response were available, repertoires could be characterized only after the peak T cell response.

The CDR3 regions of human TCRbeta chains were analyzed by immunosequencing. Turning to the authors' computational methods: Repertoire TCRs were checked for matches against a reference library of SARS-CoV-2-specific TCRs that had been generated using the MIRA antigen-specificity platform. Breadth meant the fraction of unique TCRs that were SARS-CoV-2-associated, whereas depth meant the fraction of total T cells that were SARS-CoV-2-associated. Using the MIRA data, each spike-specific TCR was assigned both to the spike region to which the TCR was reactive and to a CD4 or CD8 class. Log10-transformed breadth and depth values were compared by one-way ANOVA with Sidak's multiple comparisons tests. What TCRdb holds here is the immuneACCESS table cut down to in-frame rearrangements. Part of the clones is not present; checked against another copy, under half of the missing clones reflect an unresolved V gene, and the others are unexplained. The D gene and trimming were derived from the DNA, and the V and J assignments and clone size from that table. Within this sample are fewer than 140,000 clones, with around 90% of them counted one time only. The top ten constitute 5.1% of the sample.

On this clone itself: What antigen it recognizes has not been identified. No much larger clonotype is one base removed from it; base qualities were not supplied.

The time point tag for this specimen amounts to: baseline before first vaccination. The vaccinee samples were drawn from two UK trials, COV001 and COV002, one of which was a single-blind randomized controlled phase 2/3 trial testing AZD1222 (ChAdOx1 nCoV-19) in healthy adults. Trial participant PBMC samples were collected at day 0 and day 28 after the second dose for TCRbeta chain sequencing. The V end loses 5 bases and the J end loses 3 bases, and a stretch of 4 bases separates them. From a lookup of the germline V gene, CDR1 and CDR2 are SGHVS and FQNEAQ. The CDR3 has 11 amino acids, counting the end cysteine and phenylalanine. The DNA shown is the 33-base CDR3, in frame from base 1.

This clonotype was obtained from an adult in good health. This specimen consisted of peripheral blood, obtained on day 0 of AZD1222 vaccination. Here the chain combines TRBV7-8 and TRBJ1-1, with no D gene named confidently. The DNA reads as follows: TGTGCCAGCAGCCCGCACACTGAAGCTTTCTTT. Translated, it reads CASSPHTEAFF. Beyond the CDR3, the reference TRBV7-8 and TRBJ1-1 genes provide the residues; the full variable domain reads: GAGVSQSPRYKVAKRGQDVALRCDPISGHVSLFWYQQALGQGPEFLTYFQNEAQLDKSGLPSDRFFAERPEGSVSTLKIQRTQQEDSAVYLCASSPHTEAFFGQGTRLTVV.